This paragraph reports one TCR beta chain. This entry is derived from a study of blood T cell repertoires in COVID-19. Study information: There were acute and convalescent COVID-19 samples, and they came from the United States, Italy and Spain. The cDNA or gDNA used as material had been derived from T cells, B-cell-depleted T cells, or PBMCs.

The method was immunoSEQ multiplex PCR; TCRdb's version includes in-frame clones alone and lacks a portion of them. The sample carries over 30,000 clones, over 70% recorded once. Germline assignment: CDR1 SQVTM and CDR2 ANQGSEA. The J segment lost 6 bases and the V segment lost 6 bases, leaving 8 bases of the junction unmatched. This CDR3 comprises 13 residues. This TCR derives from an elderly man with active COVID-19. What was sequenced was peripheral blood. The chain combines TRBV29-1 with TRBJ2-1; 7 bases agree with TRBD2. The CDR3 sequence: CSVDSGRTNEQFF. Here the CDR3 DNA reads TGCAGCGTAGATTCCGGGAGGACCAATGAGCAGTTCTTC.